These T cell receptor beta chains were read from a single sample in a study of blood T cell repertoires in COVID-19. TCRdb's table, derived via immunoSEQ multiplex PCR, lists solely in-frame clones and lacks some. Seen here are 310,000 or so clones, roughly 90% observed once, and the top ten hold around 11%. What was sequenced was peripheral blood. All receptors come from a woman in her twenties or thirties with COVID-19, enrolled during active disease. The CDR3 runs from the conserved cysteine through the conserved F or W. Fields, in order: CDR3 length, D gene, J gene, clone size, V gene, CDR3 protein, CDR3 DNA. A D gene is named only where the DNA matches it firmly. Only some rows state a clone size, as once, few, many or a class for expanded clones.

length: 14
D: -
J: TRBJ1-6
size: -
V: TRBV19
CDR3: CASNREAYNSPLHF
DNA: TGTGCCAGTAACCGGGAAGCCTATAATTCACCCCTCCACTTT

length: 13
D: -
J: TRBJ2-7
size: -
V: TRBV5-4
CDR3: CASSLDQGFRQYF
DNA: TGTGCCAGCAGCTTGGACCAGGGATTCAGACAGTACTTC

length: 17
D: -
J: TRBJ2-7
size: once
V: TRBV13
CDR3: CASSLGSGGYRPYEQYF
DNA: TGTGCCAGCAGCTTAGGCAGTGGCGGGTACCGGCCGTACGAGCAGTACTTC

length: 14
D: TRBD1
J: TRBJ2-7
size: once
V: TRBV18
CDR3: CASSSGTGEGEQYF
DNA: TGTGCCAGCTCATCCGGGACAGGGGAAGGCGAGCAGTACTTC

length: 15
D: -
J: TRBJ1-6
size: -
V: TRBV4-3
CDR3: CASSQDFPGDSPLHF
DNA: TGCGCCAGCAGCCAAGACTTTCCGGGAGATTCACCCCTCCACTTT

length: 15
D: -
J: TRBJ1-4
size: -
V: TRBV5-1
CDR3: CASRPTGKSNEKLFF
DNA: TGCGCCAGCAGGCCTACAGGGAAAAGTAATGAAAAACTGTTTTTT

length: 16
D: TRBD1
J: TRBJ2-3
size: -
V: TRBV4-2
CDR3: CASSPAGTGGSLKQYF
DNA: TGTGCCAGCAGCCCGGCCGGGACAGGGGGCTCCTTGAAGCAGTATTTT

length: 14
D: -
J: TRBJ2-7
size: -
V: TRBV23-1
CDR3: CASSHIGGSIEQYF
DNA: TGCGCCAGCAGTCATATAGGGGGATCCATCGAGCAGTACTTC

length: 13
D: -
J: TRBJ1-2
size: -
V: TRBV6-5
CDR3: CASSLLTDYGYTF
DNA: TGTGCCAGCAGTCTACTGACAGACTATGGCTACACCTTC

length: 13
D: -
J: TRBJ1-5
size: -
V: TRBV11-2
CDR3: CASSRQSNQPQHF
DNA: TGTGCCAGCAGCCGACAGAGCAATCAGCCCCAGCATTTT

length: 15
D: -
J: TRBJ1-1
size: -
V: TRBV4-1
CDR3: CASSQFPGLRTEAFF
DNA: TGCGCCAGCAGCCAGTTCCCAGGGCTACGCACTGAAGCTTTCTTT

length: 15
D: -
J: TRBJ1-5
size: once
V: TRBV19
CDR3: CASSISRGGGQPQHF
DNA: TGTGCCAGTAGTATCAGCAGGGGTGGAGGTCAGCCCCAGCATTTT

length: 14
D: TRBD1
J: TRBJ1-2
size: -
V: TRBV28
CDR3: CASSSRTGRGGYTF
DNA: TGTGCCAGCAGTTCTCGGACAGGGCGTGGGGGCTACACCTTC

length: 13
D: -
J: TRBJ1-1
size: few
V: TRBV6-2/TRBV6-3
CDR3: CASSSGLNTEAFF
DNA: TGTGCCAGCAGTTCAGGGTTGAACACTGAAGCTTTCTTT

length: 14
D: -
J: TRBJ1-2
size: few
V: TRBV19
CDR3: CASSENAGPYGYTF
DNA: TGTGCCAGTAGTGAAAATGCAGGCCCCTATGGCTACACCTTC

length: 13
D: TRBD1
J: TRBJ1-4
size: -
V: TRBV30
CDR3: CAWSSDRGEKLFF
DNA: TGTGCCTGGAGTTCGGACAGGGGTGAAAAACTGTTTTTT

length: 14
D: -
J: TRBJ2-6
size: -
V: TRBV5-1
CDR3: CASSISSGANVLTF
DNA: TGCGCCAGCAGCATTAGCTCTGGGGCCAACGTCCTGACTTTC

length: 14
D: TRBD2
J: TRBJ2-7
size: -
V: TRBV27
CDR3: CASMRTSGSYEQYF
DNA: TGTGCCAGCATGCGGACTAGCGGGTCCTACGAGCAGTACTTC

length: 15
D: TRBD1
J: TRBJ2-7
size: -
V: TRBV3-1/TRBV3-2
CDR3: CASSRLGQGDSEQYF
DNA: TGTGCCAGCAGCCGATTGGGACAGGGGGACTCCGAGCAGTACTTC

length: 13
D: -
J: TRBJ2-2
size: -
V: TRBV28
CDR3: CASSMGPTGELFF
DNA: TGTGCCAGCAGTATGGGCCCCACCGGGGAGCTGTTTTTT

length: 16
D: TRBD2
J: TRBJ2-2
size: -
V: TRBV2
CDR3: CASTGGASGSAGELFF
DNA: TGTGCCAGCACGGGGGGCGCTAGCGGGAGTGCCGGGGAGCTGTTTTTT

length: 14
D: TRBD2
J: TRBJ2-3
size: -
V: TRBV5-5
CDR3: CASSFGLGTDTQYF
DNA: TGTGCCAGCAGCTTCGGACTAGGAACAGATACGCAGTATTTT

length: 15
D: TRBD1
J: TRBJ2-1
size: -
V: TRBV2
CDR3: CASSAGTGNFNEQFF
DNA: TGTGCCAGCAGTGCCGGGACAGGAAACTTCAATGAGCAGTTCTTC

length: 13
D: -
J: TRBJ2-1
size: -
V: TRBV6-5
CDR3: CASSYETGNEQFF
DNA: TGTGCCAGCAGTTACGAAACAGGGAATGAGCAGTTCTTC

length: 15
D: -
J: TRBJ1-5
size: -
V: TRBV19
CDR3: CASMPFLGAGQPQHF
DNA: TGTGCCAGTATGCCCTTTCTGGGGGCAGGGCAGCCCCAGCATTTT

length: 18
D: TRBD1
J: TRBJ2-1
size: -
V: TRBV7-7
CDR3: CASSPGQGSGLSYNEQFF
DNA: TGTGCTAGCAGTCCGGGACAGGGGTCTGGACTCTCCTACAATGAGCAGTTCTTC

length: 14
D: TRBD1
J: TRBJ2-5
size: -
V: TRBV29-1
CDR3: CSVVLGTGLETQYF
DNA: TGCAGCGTTGTACTTGGGACAGGGCTGGAGACCCAGTACTTC

length: 16
D: TRBD1
J: TRBJ1-1
size: -
V: TRBV9
CDR3: CASSPRTGRANTEAFF
DNA: TGTGCCAGCAGCCCCAGGACAGGCCGGGCGAACACTGAAGCTTTCTTT

length: 15
D: TRBD2
J: TRBJ2-7
size: -
V: TRBV3-1/TRBV3-2
CDR3: CASSLSRTSIHEQYF
DNA: TGTGCCAGCAGCCTAAGCAGGACTAGCATCCACGAGCAGTACTTC

length: 15
D: TRBD2
J: TRBJ2-7
size: -
V: TRBV5-1
CDR3: CASSLGTSAEAEQYF
DNA: TGCGCCAGCAGCTTGGGGACTAGCGCGGAGGCCGAGCAGTACTTC

length: 16
D: TRBD2
J: TRBJ2-3
size: -
V: TRBV4-2
CDR3: CASSQDLAGVRDTQYF
DNA: TGTGCCAGCAGCCAAGACCTAGCGGGAGTGAGGGATACGCAGTATTTT

length: 14
D: -
J: TRBJ1-1
size: -
V: TRBV5-5
CDR3: CASTVRALNTEAFF
DNA: TGTGCCAGCACCGTGAGGGCACTGAACACTGAAGCTTTCTTT

length: 11
D: -
J: TRBJ1-1
size: -
V: TRBV24-1
CDR3: CATKSGTEAFF
DNA: TGTGCCACCAAATCGGGAACTGAAGCTTTCTTT

length: 14
D: -
J: TRBJ2-5
size: -
V: TRBV3-1/TRBV3-2
CDR3: CASSQGIRKETQYF
DNA: TGTGCCAGCAGCCAAGGGATCAGGAAAGAGACCCAGTACTTC

length: 16
D: -
J: TRBJ1-1
size: -
V: TRBV24-1
CDR3: CATSATGGGGSTEAFF
DNA: TGTGCCACCAGTGCCACTGGGGGGGGAGGGAGCACTGAAGCTTTCTTT

length: 14
D: -
J: TRBJ1-2
size: -
V: TRBV7-9
CDR3: CASSFGNRSYGYTF
DNA: TGTGCCAGCAGCTTCGGTAACCGTAGCTATGGCTACACCTTC

length: 16
D: -
J: TRBJ2-3
size: -
V: TRBV5-1
CDR3: CASSYGLPPAGDTQYF
DNA: TGCGCCAGCAGCTACGGACTCCCTCCAGCGGGAGATACGCAGTATTTT

length: 14
D: -
J: TRBJ1-6
size: -
V: TRBV2
CDR3: CASSVREGNSPLHF
DNA: TGTGCCAGCAGTGTGAGGGAGGGGAATTCACCCCTCCACTTT

length: 13
D: TRBD1
J: TRBJ1-1
size: -
V: TRBV18
CDR3: CASWGGGGIEAFF
DNA: TGTGCCAGCTGGGGTGGAGGGGGCATTGAAGCTTTCTTT

length: 15
D: TRBD1
J: TRBJ2-7
size: few
V: TRBV25-1
CDR3: CASSAPGQGAYEQYF
DNA: TGTGCCAGCAGTGCCCCGGGACAGGGGGCGTACGAGCAGTACTTC

length: 16
D: -
J: TRBJ2-2
size: once
V: TRBV11-1
CDR3: CASSSPKGESTGELFF
DNA: TGTGCCAGCAGCTCCCCAAAGGGGGAGAGCACCGGGGAGCTGTTTTTT

length: 14
D: TRBD1
J: TRBJ1-1
size: -
V: TRBV7-9
CDR3: CASSFGTVNTEAFF
DNA: TGTGCCAGCAGCTTCGGGACAGTAAACACTGAAGCTTTCTTT

length: 13
D: TRBD2
J: TRBJ2-3
size: -
V: TRBV9
CDR3: CASSPPGGDTQYF
DNA: TGTGCCAGCAGTCCTCCGGGGGGGGATACGCAGTATTTT

length: 16
D: -
J: TRBJ1-5
size: -
V: TRBV5-6
CDR3: CASSLGAGTVNQPQHF
DNA: TGTGCCAGCAGCTTGGGGGCGGGGACGGTCAATCAGCCCCAGCATTTT

length: 15
D: -
J: TRBJ1-1
size: -
V: TRBV6-5
CDR3: CASSYSRRANTEAFF
DNA: TGTGCCAGCAGTTACTCGCGTAGAGCGAACACTGAAGCTTTCTTT

length: 12
D: -
J: TRBJ1-2
size: once
V: TRBV6-5
CDR3: CASRRGSQGYTF
DNA: TGTGCCAGCAGGCGCGGGTCCCAAGGCTACACCTTC

length: 12
D: -
J: TRBJ2-7
size: -
V: TRBV28
CDR3: CASSFRHYEQYF
DNA: TGTGCCAGCAGTTTTAGACACTACGAGCAGTACTTC

length: 13
D: TRBD1
J: TRBJ1-2
size: -
V: TRBV12-3/TRBV12-4
CDR3: CASTPDRDYGYTF
DNA: TGTGCCAGCACCCCCGACAGGGACTATGGCTACACCTTC

length: 13
D: -
J: TRBJ2-5
size: once
V: TRBV3-1/TRBV3-2
CDR3: CASSQMTQETQYF
DNA: TGTGCCAGCAGCCAAATGACTCAAGAGACCCAGTACTTC

length: 13
D: -
J: TRBJ2-1
size: -
V: TRBV19
CDR3: CASSIGQGGEQFF
DNA: TGTGCCAGTAGTATTGGTCAGGGAGGTGAGCAGTTCTTC

length: 13
D: -
J: TRBJ2-7
size: once
V: TRBV4-1
CDR3: CASSKEQADEQYF
DNA: TGCGCCAGCAGCAAAGAACAGGCCGACGAGCAGTACTTC

length: 17
D: -
J: TRBJ2-7
size: -
V: TRBV1
CDR3: CTSSRSEREGLTHEQYF
DNA: TGCACCAGCAGTCGGTCAGAACGGGAGGGCCTGACCCACGAGCAGTACTTC

length: 13
D: TRBD1
J: TRBJ1-2
size: -
V: TRBV28
CDR3: CASVSGGAFGYTF
DNA: TGTGCCAGCGTCTCAGGGGGCGCCTTTGGCTACACCTTC

length: 16
D: TRBD1
J: TRBJ1-5
size: -
V: TRBV7-9
CDR3: CASSRGQGATDQPQHF
DNA: TGTGCCAGCAGCCGGGGGCAGGGGGCAACCGATCAGCCCCAGCATTTT

length: 14
D: TRBD2
J: TRBJ2-1
size: few
V: TRBV5-6
CDR3: CASSLTSGRGEQFF
DNA: TGTGCCAGCAGCTTAACTAGCGGGAGAGGTGAGCAGTTCTTC

length: 13
D: -
J: TRBJ2-1
size: -
V: TRBV11-2
CDR3: CASSQGLSDEQFF
DNA: TGTGCCAGCAGCCAAGGACTTTCCGATGAGCAGTTCTTC

length: 15
D: -
J: TRBJ1-4
size: -
V: TRBV14
CDR3: CASSQARLGVEKLFF
DNA: TGTGCCAGCAGCCAAGCCCGACTCGGGGTGGAAAAACTGTTTTTT

length: 16
D: TRBD2
J: TRBJ2-5
size: -
V: TRBV18
CDR3: CASSPPVGLVSETQYF
DNA: TGTGCCAGCTCACCACCGGTGGGACTAGTGAGTGAGACCCAGTACTTC

length: 17
D: -
J: TRBJ1-1
size: once
V: TRBV18
CDR3: CASSPRGGGGINTEAFF
DNA: TGTGCCAGCTCACCGCGAGGGGGGGGCGGGATTAACACTGAAGCTTTCTTT

length: 14
D: -
J: TRBJ2-2
size: few
V: TRBV25-1
CDR3: CASSEEGPTGELFF
DNA: TGTGCCAGCAGTGAAGAGGGCCCGACCGGGGAGCTGTTTTTT